The 10 T cell receptor beta chains listed next were all sequenced from one sample in a study of control samples from healthy donors and cancer patients. Data came from immunoSEQ multiplex PCR; TCRdb stores just in-frame clones and leaves some out. Of tens of thousands of clones listed, approximately 94% are singletons. Sequencing used blood. The source of these receptors is a woman in her twenties or thirties in good health.

The chain employs TRBV15 and TRBJ1-5; D is possibly TRBD1 (5 bases). The CDR3 extends over 17 amino acids. The germline gives CDR1 LNHNV, CDR2 YYDKDF (reference sequence). V gave up 2 bases and J gave up 6 bases, with 20 bases separating them. CDR3 residues: CATSRKMGGDLGQPQHF. CDR3 DNA: TGTGCCACCAGCAGAAAGATGGGAGGGGATCTCGGTCAGCCCCAGCATTTT.

V is TRBV3-1 (or the pseudogene TRBV3-2) and J is TRBJ2-1, with 7 bases lining up with TRBD1. Trimming removed 2 bases from V and 4 bases from J; junction bases left unmatched: 2. Germline loops: CDR1 LGHDT, CDR2 YNNKEL (reference sequence). The CDR3 has 14 residues. The CDR3 is CASSQRDRYNEQFF. In nucleotides, the CDR3 is TGTGCCAGCAGCCAACGGGACAGATACAATGAGCAGTTCTTC.

The chain couples TRBV19 to TRBJ2-3; D is perhaps TRBD1 or TRBD2 (6 bases each). The CDR3 has 15 residues. The V gene lost 3 bases and the J gene lost 0 bases, with 10 bases spanning the gap. In germline, CDR1 is LNHDA, CDR2 SQIVND (reference sequence). This CDR3 reads CASSIPGASTDTQYF. CDR3 in DNA: TGTGCCAGTAGTATTCCGGGGGCAAGCACAGATACGCAGTATTTT.

The chain employs TRBV12-5 and TRBJ1-1; the D gene is possibly TRBD1 (5 bases). This CDR3 spans 15 amino acids. The V end lost 2 bases, the J end lost 2 bases, and 12 bases lay between the germline ends. Germline V gene sequence: CDR1 LGHNT, CDR2 FRNRAP. The CDR3 DNA is TGTGCTAGTGGTTTGTTTGGACAAACTAACACTGAAGCTTTCTTT. Translation: CASGLFGQTNTEAFF.

The sample holds one count of this clone. The J gene is TRBJ1-6, the V gene TRBV30; 9 bases line up with TRBD1. The CDR3 spans 15 residues. V shed 2 bases, J shed 9 bases, and the junction held 8 bases outside the gene matches. In germline, CDR1 is GTSNPN, CDR2 SVGIG (reference sequence). Written as DNA, the CDR3 is TGTGCCTGGAGTAACGGGGGGACAGGGTCTTCACCCCTCCACTTT. This encodes CAWSNGGTGSSPLHF. Full variable domain (remainder filled in from reference TRBV30 and TRBJ1-6): SQTIHQWPATLVQPVGSPLSLECTVEGTSNPNLYWYRQAAGRGLQLLFYSVGIGQISSEVPQNLSASRPQDRQFILSSKKLLLSDSGFYLCAWSNGGTGSSPLHFGNGTRLTVT.

The chain combines TRBV30 with TRBJ1-5; D is ambiguous. Trimming pared 0 bases from V and 1 base from J, leaving 10 bases between. Germline assignment: CDR1 GTSNPN and CDR2 SVGIG (reference sequence). This CDR3 has 15 amino acids. CDR3 nucleotides: TGTGCCTGGAGTGTAGTTGACGGCAGCAATCAGCCCCAGCATTTT. It specifies CAWSVVDGSNQPQHF.

Turning to this clone: One end of the junction does not line up with germline, which may come from a read error. This chain uses TRBV7-7 with TRBJ2-2, with a possible D match to TRBD2 (7 bases). The length of the CDR3 is 16 residues. Germline V CDR1 and CDR2: SSHAT, FNYEAQ (reference sequence). The CDR3, as DNA: TGTGCTAGCAGCTTAATGTCCGGGGGGCGCGACGGGGAGCTGTTTTTT. It codes for CASSLMSGGRDGELFF.

The chain couples TRBV3-1 (or the pseudogene TRBV3-2) to TRBJ2-5; 11 bases fit TRBD2. After removal of 3 bases from V and 2 bases from J, the junction contained 8 bases not matched to a gene. CDR1 is LGHDT, CDR2 YNNKEL, per germline (reference sequence). The CDR3 sequence is 17 residues long. The CDR3 sequence: CASSHRLAGLVQETQYF. The DNA for the CDR3 is TGTGCCAGCAGCCACAGACTAGCGGGGTTGGTACAAGAGACCCAGTACTTC.

The J gene is TRBJ2-4, the V gene TRBV19, with 10 bases matching TRBD1. The germline V gene encodes CDR1 LNHDA and CDR2 SQIVND (reference sequence). V lost 4 bases to trimming and J lost 6 bases; unmatched junction nucleotides: 9. This CDR3 contains 16 residues. CDR3 DNA sequence: TGTGCCAGTAGTAGCCCCGGGACAGGGGATAGAAACATTCAGTACTTC. Translation: CASSSPGTGDRNIQYF.

The chain has TRBV11-2 and TRBJ1-6; D remains unclear. V lost 2 bases, J lost 11 bases, and 7 bases lay in between. The CDR3 is made up of 12 amino acids. Germline V gene data show CDR1 as SGHAT and CDR2 as FQNNGV. In DNA form, the CDR3 reads TGTGCCAGCAGCTTATATCGGGCACCCCTCCACTTT. Its translation is CASSLYRAPLHF.